This T cell receptor (beta chain) was recorded in a study of sequential checkpoint blockade in melanoma. Study at large: Arm A got nivolumab then ipilimumab; arm B the reverse, 1:1.

Treatment denoted: randomized to nivolumab then ipilimumab (arm A) or the reverse (arm B). Sorted cells were live CD3+CD8+, lacking CD19 and CD56, from PBMCs. Trimming cost V 4 bases and J 4 bases, with 10 bases left between them. The CDR3 has 13 amino acids. In germline, CDR1 is MGHDK, CDR2 SYGVNS. Some clones are missing from TCRdb's copy, which holds only in-frame ones; the method was immunoSEQ multiplex PCR. The sample yields over 20,000 clones, approximately 68% seen once. This TCR derives from a human donor with melanoma. The sequences come from CD8+ T cells sorted from blood (inferred from file names), collected from a patient given nivolumab and ipilimumab in sequence. The V gene is TRBV25-1, the J gene TRBJ1-1; D uncertain. CDR3 in amino acids: CASSATRGTEAFF. As DNA, the CDR3 is TGTGCCAGCAGTGCAACTCGGGGCACTGAAGCTTTCTTT.